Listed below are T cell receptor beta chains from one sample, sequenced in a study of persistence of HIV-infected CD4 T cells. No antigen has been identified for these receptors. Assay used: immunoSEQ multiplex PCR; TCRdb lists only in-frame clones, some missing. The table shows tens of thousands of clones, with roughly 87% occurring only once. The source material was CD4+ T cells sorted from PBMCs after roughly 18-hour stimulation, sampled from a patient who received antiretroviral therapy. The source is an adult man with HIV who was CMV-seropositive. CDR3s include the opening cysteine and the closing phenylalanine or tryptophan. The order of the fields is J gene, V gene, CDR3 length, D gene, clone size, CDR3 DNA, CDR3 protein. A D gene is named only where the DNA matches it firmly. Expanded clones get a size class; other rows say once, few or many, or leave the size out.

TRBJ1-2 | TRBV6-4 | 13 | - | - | TGTGCCAGCAGTGCCGGGACGAACTATGGCTACACCTTC | CASSAGTNYGYTF
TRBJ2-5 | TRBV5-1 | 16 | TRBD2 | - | TGCGCCAGCAGCTTGGATCCAGCGGGGAGTCAAGAGACCCAGTACTTC | CASSLDPAGSQETQYF
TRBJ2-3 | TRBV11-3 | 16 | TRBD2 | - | TGTGCCAGCAGCTTAGGGCTAGCGGAGATCACAGATACGCAGTATTTT | CASSLGLAEITDTQYF
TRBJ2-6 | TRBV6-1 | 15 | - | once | TGTGCCAGCAGTGACGAGGGTGCCGGGGCCAACGTCCTGACTTTC | CASSDEGAGANVLTF
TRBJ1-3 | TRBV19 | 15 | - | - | TGTGCCAGTAGTTGGGGCCGCGGGGTTGGAAACACCATATATTTT | CASSWGRGVGNTIYF
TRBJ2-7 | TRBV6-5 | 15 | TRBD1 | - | TGTGCCAGCAGTTACATCGGACAGGGACGTACGGAGCAGTACTTC | CASSYIGQGRTEQYF
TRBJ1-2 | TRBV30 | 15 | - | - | TGTGCCTGGAGTGCCGGACTGTTCGAAGGCTATGGCTACACCTTC | CAWSAGLFEGYGYTF
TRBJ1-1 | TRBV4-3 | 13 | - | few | TGCGCCAGCAGCCAAGAGACCGGGACTGAAGCTTTCTTT | CASSQETGTEAFF
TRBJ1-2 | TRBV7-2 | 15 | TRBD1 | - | TGTGCCAGCAGCCCCGAACTACAGGGGGCGCGGGGCTACACCTTC | CASSPELQGARGYTF
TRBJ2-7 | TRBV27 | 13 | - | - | TGTGCCAGCAGTTTCCGATTCTCCTACGAGCAGTACTTC | CASSFRFSYEQYF
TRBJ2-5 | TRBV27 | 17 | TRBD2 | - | TGTGCCAGCAGTCCATCGCGGGGACTAGCGGCACAAGAGACCCAGTACTTC | CASSPSRGLAAQETQYF
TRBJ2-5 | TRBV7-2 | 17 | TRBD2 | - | TGTGCCAGCAGCTTATTGGGACTAGCGGACTACCAAGAGACCCAGTACTTC | CASSLLGLADYQETQYF